This T cell receptor (beta chain) was retrieved from a study of T cells after yellow fever vaccination. Study-wide points: It was a small share of clonotypes that appeared in both CD4 and CD8 compartments. The secondary response showed a weaker magnitude and a faster peak, day 5 versus 15. In post-booster samples, most primary-vaccination clones reappeared (approximately 96% CD4, approximately 91% CD8).

V gave up 3 bases and J gave up 3 bases, with 11 bases separating them. Germline lookup yields CDR1 KGHSH and CDR2 LQKENI. This CDR3 has 14 amino acids. One entry per CDR3 protein, called by TCRdb with MiXCR from the 5' RACE reads. Counted here are approximately 110,000 distinct CDR3 sequences, 7.4% occurring once; the ten biggest clones make up 2.5%. This clonotype occurred many times. The antigen is undetermined. The sequence was collected from a man younger than 35 who received the YFV17D yellow fever vaccine. The sequences come from CD4+ T cells sorted from PBMCs, collected 10 to 11 days after the first yellow fever vaccination. The chain recombines TRBV18 with TRBJ2-5, with no clear D. The CDR3 nucleotides are TGTGCCAGCTCACCTACCGGGCCAAAAGAGACCCAGTACTTC. This encodes CASSPTGPKETQYF.